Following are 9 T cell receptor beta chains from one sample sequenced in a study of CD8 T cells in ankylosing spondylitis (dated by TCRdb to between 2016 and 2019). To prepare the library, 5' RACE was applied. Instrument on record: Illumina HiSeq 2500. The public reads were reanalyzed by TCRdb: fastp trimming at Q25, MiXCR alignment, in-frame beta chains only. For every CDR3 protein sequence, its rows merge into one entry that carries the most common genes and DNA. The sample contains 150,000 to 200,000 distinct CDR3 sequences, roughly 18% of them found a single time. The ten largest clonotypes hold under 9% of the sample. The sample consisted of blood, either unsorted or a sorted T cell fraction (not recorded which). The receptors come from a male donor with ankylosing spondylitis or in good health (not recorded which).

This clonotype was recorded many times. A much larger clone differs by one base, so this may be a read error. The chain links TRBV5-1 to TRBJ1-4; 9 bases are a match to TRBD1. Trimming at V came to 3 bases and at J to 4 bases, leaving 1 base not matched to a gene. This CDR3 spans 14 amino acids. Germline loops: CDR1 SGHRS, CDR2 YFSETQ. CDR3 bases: TGCGCCAGCAGCTCGGGACAGGGTAATGAAAAACTGTTTTTT. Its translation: CASSSGQGNEKLFF.

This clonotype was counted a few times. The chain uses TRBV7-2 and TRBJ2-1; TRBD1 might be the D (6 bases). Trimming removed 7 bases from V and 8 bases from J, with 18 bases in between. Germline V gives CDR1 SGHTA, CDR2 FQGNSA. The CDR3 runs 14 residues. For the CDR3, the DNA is TGTGCCAGCATTACGACCACAGGGTTCGATGAGCAGTTCTTC. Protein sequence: CASITTTGFDEQFF.

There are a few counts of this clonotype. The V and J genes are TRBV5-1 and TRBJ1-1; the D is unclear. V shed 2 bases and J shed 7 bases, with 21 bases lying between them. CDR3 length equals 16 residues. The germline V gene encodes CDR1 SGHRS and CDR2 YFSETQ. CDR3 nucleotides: TGCGCCAGCAGCTTTATGAGCGTCTCGCTTGGTGGTGAAGCTTTCTTT. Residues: CASSFMSVSLGGEAFF.

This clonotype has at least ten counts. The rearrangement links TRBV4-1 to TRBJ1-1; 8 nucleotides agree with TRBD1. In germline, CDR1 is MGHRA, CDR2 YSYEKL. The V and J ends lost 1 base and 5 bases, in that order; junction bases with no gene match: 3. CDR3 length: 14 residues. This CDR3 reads CASSQGQGRTEAFF. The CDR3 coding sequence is TGCGCCAGCAGCCAAGGACAGGGGAGGACTGAAGCTTTCTTT.

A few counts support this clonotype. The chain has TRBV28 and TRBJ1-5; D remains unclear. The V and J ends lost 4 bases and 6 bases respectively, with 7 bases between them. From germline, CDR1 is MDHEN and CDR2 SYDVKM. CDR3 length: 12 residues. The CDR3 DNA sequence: TGTGCCAGCAGTTCCATATCTCAGCCCCAGCATTTT. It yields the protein CASSSISQPQHF. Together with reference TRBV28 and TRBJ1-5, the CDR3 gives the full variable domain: DVKVTQSSRYLVKRTGEKVFLECVQDMDHENMFWYRQDPGLGLRLIYFSYDVKMKEKGDIPEGYSVSREKKERFSLILESASTNQTSMYLCASSSISQPQHFGDGTRLSIL.

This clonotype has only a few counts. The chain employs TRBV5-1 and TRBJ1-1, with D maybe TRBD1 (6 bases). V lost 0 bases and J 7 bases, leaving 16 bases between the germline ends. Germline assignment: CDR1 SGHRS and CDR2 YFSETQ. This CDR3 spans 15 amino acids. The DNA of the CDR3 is TGCGCCAGCAGCTTGGAGATTCGGACAGTGGATGAAGCTTTCTTT. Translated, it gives CASSLEIRTVDEAFF.

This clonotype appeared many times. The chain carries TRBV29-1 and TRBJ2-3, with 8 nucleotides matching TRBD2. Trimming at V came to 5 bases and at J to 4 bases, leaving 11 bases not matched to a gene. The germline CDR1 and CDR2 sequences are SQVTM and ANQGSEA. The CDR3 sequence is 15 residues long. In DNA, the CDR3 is TGCAGCGTTTTAAGCGGGAGAGTTGTTGCAGATACGCAGTATTTT. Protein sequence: CSVLSGRVVADTQYF.

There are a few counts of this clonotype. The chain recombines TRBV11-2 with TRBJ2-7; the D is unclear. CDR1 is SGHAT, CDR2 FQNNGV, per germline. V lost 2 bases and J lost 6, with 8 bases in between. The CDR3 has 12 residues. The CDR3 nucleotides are TGTGCCAGCAGCTTACCGGTGCGCGAGCAGTACTTC. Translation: CASSLPVREQYF.

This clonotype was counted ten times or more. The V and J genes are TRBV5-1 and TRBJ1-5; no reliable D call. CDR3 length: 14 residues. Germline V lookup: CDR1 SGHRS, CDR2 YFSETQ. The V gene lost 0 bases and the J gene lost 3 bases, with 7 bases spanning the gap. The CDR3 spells CASSLAGLNQPQHF. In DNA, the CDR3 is TGCGCCAGCAGCTTGGCTGGGCTCAATCAGCCCCAGCATTTT.